This T cell receptor (beta chain) was retrieved from a study of blood T cell repertoires in COVID-19. For the study at large: There were acute and convalescent COVID-19 samples, and they came from the United States, Italy and Spain. PBMCs, B-cell-depleted T cells, or T cells were the source of the cDNA or gDNA that made up the material.

Germline loops: CDR1 SNHLY, CDR2 FYNNEI. Deletions cut 4 bases from V and 7 bases from J, with 16 bases between. The CDR3 consists of 14 residues. Original processing methods: Reference gene primer amplification gave nucleated cell count estimates. Produced via immunoSEQ multiplex PCR; TCRdb's table is partial and in-frame only. V and J calls and clone size come straight from that table; D and trimming were deduced from the DNA. Of approximately 130,000 clones listed, around 83% were seen once; the top ten hold roughly 4%. Material: peripheral blood. The V gene is TRBV2, the J gene TRBJ1-2; TRBD1 is a possible D gene (5 bases). The clonotype originates from a human donor in a cohort sampled during active COVID-19. For the CDR3, the DNA is TGTGCCAGCAGTGTAGACCAGGGAACGGGTGGCTACACCTTC. Translated: CASSVDQGTGGYTF.